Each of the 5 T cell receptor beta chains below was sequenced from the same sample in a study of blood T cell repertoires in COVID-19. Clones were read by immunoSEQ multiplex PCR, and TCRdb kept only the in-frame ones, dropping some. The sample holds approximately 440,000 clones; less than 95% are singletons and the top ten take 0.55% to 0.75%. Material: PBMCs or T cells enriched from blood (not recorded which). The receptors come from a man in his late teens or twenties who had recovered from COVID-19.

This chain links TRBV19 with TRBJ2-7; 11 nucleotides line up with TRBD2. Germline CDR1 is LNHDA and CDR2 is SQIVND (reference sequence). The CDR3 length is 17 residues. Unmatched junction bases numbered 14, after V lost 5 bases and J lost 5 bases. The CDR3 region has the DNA TGTGCCAGTAGTGCCAGTTGGACTAGCGGGCTCCCCCACGAGCAGTACTTC. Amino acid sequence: CASSASWTSGLPHEQYF. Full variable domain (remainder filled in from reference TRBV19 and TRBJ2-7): DGGITQSPKYLFRKEGQNVTLSCEQNLNHDAMYWYRQDPGQGLRLIYYSQIVNDFQKGDIAEGYSVSREKKESFPLTVTSAQKNPTAFYLCASSASWTSGLPHEQYFGPGTRLTVT.

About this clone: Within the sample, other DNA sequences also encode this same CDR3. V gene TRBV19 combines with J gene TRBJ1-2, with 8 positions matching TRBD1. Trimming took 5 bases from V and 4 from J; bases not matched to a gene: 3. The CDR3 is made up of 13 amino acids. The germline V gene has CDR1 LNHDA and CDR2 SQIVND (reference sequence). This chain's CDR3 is CASSQDRAYGYTF. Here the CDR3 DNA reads TGTGCCAGTAGTCAGGACAGGGCCTATGGCTACACCTTC.

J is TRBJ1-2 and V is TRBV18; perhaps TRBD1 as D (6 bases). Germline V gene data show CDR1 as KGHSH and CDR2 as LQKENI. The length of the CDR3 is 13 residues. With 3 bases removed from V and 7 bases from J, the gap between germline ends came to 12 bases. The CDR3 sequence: CASSPAGERGYTF. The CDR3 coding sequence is TGTGCCAGCTCACCCGCAGGGGAGCGTGGCTACACCTTC.

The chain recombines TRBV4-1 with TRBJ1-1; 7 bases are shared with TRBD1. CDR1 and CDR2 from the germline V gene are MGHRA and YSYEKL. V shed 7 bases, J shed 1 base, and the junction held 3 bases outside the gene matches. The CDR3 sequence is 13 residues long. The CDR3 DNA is TGCGCCAGCAAACGGACAGGGAACACTGAAGCTTTCTTT. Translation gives CASKRTGNTEAFF.

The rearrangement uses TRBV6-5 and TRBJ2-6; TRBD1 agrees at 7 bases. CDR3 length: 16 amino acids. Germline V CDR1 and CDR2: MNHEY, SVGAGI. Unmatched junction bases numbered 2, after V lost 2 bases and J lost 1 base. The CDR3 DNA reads TGTGCCAGCAGTTACCAGACAGGGTCTGGGGCCAACGTCCTGACTTTC. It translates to CASSYQTGSGANVLTF.